This TCR beta chain was recovered during a study of Ad26.COV2.S vaccination and SARS-CoV-2 variants. Across the whole study: Among those in the COV1001 Ad26.COV2.S trial arm was the donor. The study gave Ad26.COV2.S intramuscularly, once or twice 56 days apart. Study results and limitations: Across vaccine and placebo recipients, the breadth of non-spike TCRs was similar.

Here immunoSEQ multiplex PCR was the method, and the copy in TCRdb shows in-frame clones only, minus some. In the table there are about 350,000 clones, 70% to 90% of which are singletons. Points on this clone: Its cognate antigen is unknown.

Treatment specified: some 20 received Ad26.COV2.S at low or high dose, single or two shots; about 5 received placebo; per-sample allocation not given. Sampling was performed 63 days after the first vaccine or placebo injection. As its vector, the vaccine had Ad26, which expressed Wuhan-strain SARS-CoV-2 spike. Trimming took off 0 bases at V and 2 bases at J, with 12 bases between the two ends. The V gene's germline CDR1 is SGDLS and CDR2 YYNGEE. The CDR3 covers 16 residues. The chain couples TRBV9 to TRBJ1-3; D is possibly TRBD1 (6 bases). The starting material was peripheral blood, obtained in a trial of Ad26.COV2.S vaccine versus placebo. The receptor's source is a person between 18 and 60 years old who received the Ad26.COV2.S COVID-19 vaccine or a placebo. The chain's CDR3 is CASSVGEGGTGNTIYF. CDR3 in DNA: TGTGCCAGCAGCGTAGGTGAAGGGGGTACTGGAAACACCATATATTTT.